This is a list of T cell receptor beta chains from one sample in a study of blood T cell repertoires in COVID-19. The assay was immunoSEQ multiplex PCR, and TCRdb's table has in-frame clones only and misses some. The data show around 470,000 clones, nearly 90% seen once. Sequences were obtained from peripheral blood. These receptors were obtained from a man between 18 and 29 years old with COVID-19, enrolled during active disease. Both conserved end residues are part of each CDR3. Fields, in order: D gene, V gene, clone size, J gene, CDR3 DNA, CDR3 protein. D genes are given only for firm matches. Rows give clone size only sometimes, using once, few, many, or a class for an expanded clone.

TRBD1	TRBV5-1	few	TRBJ1-6	TGCGCCAGCACCCAGGGGGAGGTTGGTTCACCCCTCCACTTT	CASTQGEVGSPLHF
TRBD2	TRBV7-9	.	TRBJ2-3	TGTGCCAGCAGCTCCTCCCTAGCGGGAGAGTCAGATACGCAGTATTTT	CASSSSLAGESDTQYF
.	TRBV7-9	.	TRBJ2-7	TGTGCCAGCAGCCTCGAAGGACAGTGGCGGTCCTACGAGCAGTACTTC	CASSLEGQWRSYEQYF
TRBD1	TRBV5-8	.	TRBJ1-2	TGTGCCAGCTTCTTCGGGACAGGACACTATGGCTACACCTTC	CASFFGTGHYGYTF
.	TRBV28	few	TRBJ2-1	TGTGCCAGCAGTTTAAGGTCAGGGGATATCAATGAGCAGTTCTTC	CASSLRSGDINEQFF
.	TRBV18	.	TRBJ1-2	TGTGCCAGCTCACCCTCAGGAGGTTTTAACTATGGCTACACCTTC	CASSPSGGFNYGYTF
.	TRBV11-3	.	TRBJ2-7	TGTGCCAGCAGCTCCCGGACTCCACCTTACGAGCAGTACTTC	CASSSRTPPYEQYF
.	TRBV11-2	few	TRBJ2-7	TGTGCCAGCAGCTTAGATTGGCTAGCTAACGAGCAGTACTTC	CASSLDWLANEQYF
TRBD2	TRBV3-1/TRBV3-2	.	TRBJ2-7	TGTGCCAGCAGCCATTTGGGGAGGGCTAGCGAGCAGTACTTC	CASSHLGRASEQYF
.	TRBV6-5	.	TRBJ2-7	TGTGCCAGTCGATCGGGACATGAATCCTACGAGCAGTACTTC	CASRSGHESYEQYF
TRBD2	TRBV18	.	TRBJ2-3	TGTGCCAGCTCACCAGCGGGAGGGCCTATTGATACGCAGTATTTT	CASSPAGGPIDTQYF
TRBD2	TRBV7-9	.	TRBJ2-7	TGTGCCAGCAGCCGGATAGCGGGGGGTCAATACGAGCAGTACTTC	CASSRIAGGQYEQYF
.	TRBV3-1/TRBV3-2	.	TRBJ2-7	TGTGCCAGCAGCCTCTACGGCTCCTACGAGCAGTACTTC	CASSLYGSYEQYF
TRBD1	TRBV30	.	TRBJ1-1	TGTGCCTGGGCTAAGTATACAGGGGCGGGGACTGAAGCTTTCTTT	CAWAKYTGAGTEAFF
.	TRBV7-2	.	TRBJ2-5	TGTGCCAGCAGTTACTCACGGGAAGGGACCCAGTACTTC	CASSYSREGTQYF
.	TRBV11-2	.	TRBJ2-7	TGTGCCAGCAGCCTCCTCGAGGGGGTCGAGCAGTACTTC	CASSLLEGVEQYF
.	TRBV12-3/TRBV12-4	once	TRBJ2-2	TGTGCCAGCAGTCTTACTAGTACCGGGGAGCTGTTTTTT	CASSLTSTGELFF
.	TRBV24-1	.	TRBJ2-1	TGTGCCACCAGTGATCTAGGGGCGCAAGTAAGTGAGCAGTTCTTC	CATSDLGAQVSEQFF
.	TRBV18	.	TRBJ1-1	TGTGCCAGCTCACCTAATGTCAACACTGAAGCTTTCTTT	CASSPNVNTEAFF
TRBD1	TRBV7-9	.	TRBJ2-5	TGTGCCAGCAGCTGGGGACAGTACCAAGAGACCCAGTACTTC	CASSWGQYQETQYF
TRBD2	TRBV7-2	.	TRBJ2-3	TGTGCCCGGGGGGGGACCCCGTTCACAGATACGCAGTATTTT	CARGGTPFTDTQYF
TRBD1	TRBV5-1	.	TRBJ2-2	TGCGCCAGCAGCTTGCAGGGGGCGAGCACCGGGGAGCTGTTTTTT	CASSLQGASTGELFF
TRBD1	TRBV5-1	.	TRBJ2-1	TGCGCCAGCAGTCAACGACAGGGCAACTACAATGAGCAGTTCTTC	CASSQRQGNYNEQFF
.	TRBV5-1	.	TRBJ1-2	TGCGCCAGCAAGTCGACCCCGGGGAGCTATGGCTACACCTTC	CASKSTPGSYGYTF
TRBD1	TRBV7-6	few	TRBJ2-1	TGTGCCAGCAGCCCAATATTCAGGGGGCCCCCAGACCTCTACAATGAGCAGTTCTTC	CASSPIFRGPPDLYNEQFF
.	TRBV7-9	.	TRBJ2-7	TGTGCCAGCAGCTTTGTTATCCTAGGACTACACATAACATACGAGCAGTACTTC	CASSFVILGLHITYEQYF
TRBD2	TRBV7-9	.	TRBJ2-5	TGTGCCAGCAGCCTACGGACTAGCGGGAGGAACCAAGAGACCCAGTACTTC	CASSLRTSGRNQETQYF